What follows describes a single T cell receptor (beta chain). What it recognizes is unknown. Germline V gene lookup returns CDR1 MNHEY and CDR2 SVGAGI. V gave up 7 bases and J gave up 0 bases, with 9 bases separating them. The CDR3 covers 14 residues. This specimen comes from a study of vaccination effects on CD4 cells after COVID-19. Overall study results and limits: Infection-derived and vaccine-derived clones contracted markedly late after vaccination. After vaccination of healthy people, only 1 of 255 vaccine-induced clones cross-reacted with common cold coronaviruses.

Clones were read by immunoSEQ multiplex PCR, and TCRdb kept only the in-frame ones, dropping some. The sample carries tens of thousands of clones, 60% to 75% recorded once. CD4+ T cells specific for antigen were expanded with viral peptide pools by the ViraFEST assay before sequencing. Following a roughly 11-day culture, CD4+ T cells were purified. None of the vaccinated had previously contracted SARS-CoV-2, and their nucleocapsid antibodies tested negative. After about 2 million PBMC were placed in each well, they were cultured with 8.5 to 10 IU/ml IL-2 and around 10 ug/ml peptides. Half the medium was swapped for IL-2 medium on days 3 and 7.

The chain joins TRBV6-5 to TRBJ2-2; D is possibly TRBD1 or TRBD2 (6 bases each). The sequencing used CD4+ T cells from PBMCs cultured with HCoV-NL63 spike peptides, collected before COVID-19 vaccination. The receptor's source is a human donor who received a COVID-19 vaccine. CDR3 bases: TGTGCCAGCAAGGGGGGTCCGAACACCGGGGAGCTGTTTTTT. Residues: CASKGGPNTGELFF.